Described below is a single T cell receptor beta chain sequence and its context. The source of the sample is a study of blood T cell repertoires in COVID-19. The overall study: Nucleic acid was either cDNA or gDNA, and it came from T cells, B-cell-depleted T cells, or PBMCs.

As processed by the authors: The authors estimated nucleated cell counts from reference gene primer amplification. Method: immunoSEQ multiplex PCR; TCRdb's copy keeps in-frame clones and lacks some. V, J and clone size reflect that table, while D and trimming were determined from the DNA. The sample consists of 100,000 to 120,000 clones, approximately 65% of them appearing once. Germline CDR1 reads KGHDR; CDR2 reads SFDVKD. The germline V and J ends were trimmed by 5 bases and 1 base, with 14 bases remaining between them. The CDR3 sequence is 16 residues long. This receptor was identified in a woman in her fifties or sixties with acute or convalescent COVID-19. Specimen: peripheral blood. The chain combines TRBV24-1 with TRBJ1-5, with a tentative D call TRBD1 (5 bases). In DNA, the CDR3 is TGTGCCACCAGTGGAAAGGGGTCATTGAGCAATCAGCCCCAGCATTTT. Protein product: CATSGKGSLSNQPQHF.